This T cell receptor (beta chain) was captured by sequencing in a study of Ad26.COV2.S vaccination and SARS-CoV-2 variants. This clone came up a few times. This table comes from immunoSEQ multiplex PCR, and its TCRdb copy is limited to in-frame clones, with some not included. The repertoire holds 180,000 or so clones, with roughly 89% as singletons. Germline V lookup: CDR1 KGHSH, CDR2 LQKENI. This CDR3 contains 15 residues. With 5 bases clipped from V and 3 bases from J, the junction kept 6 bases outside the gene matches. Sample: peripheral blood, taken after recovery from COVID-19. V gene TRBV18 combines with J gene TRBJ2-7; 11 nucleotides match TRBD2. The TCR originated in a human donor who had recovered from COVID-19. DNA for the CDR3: TGTGCCAGCTCAACCGAGGGACTAGCGGTCTACGAGCAGTACTTC. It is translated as CASSTEGLAVYEQYF.